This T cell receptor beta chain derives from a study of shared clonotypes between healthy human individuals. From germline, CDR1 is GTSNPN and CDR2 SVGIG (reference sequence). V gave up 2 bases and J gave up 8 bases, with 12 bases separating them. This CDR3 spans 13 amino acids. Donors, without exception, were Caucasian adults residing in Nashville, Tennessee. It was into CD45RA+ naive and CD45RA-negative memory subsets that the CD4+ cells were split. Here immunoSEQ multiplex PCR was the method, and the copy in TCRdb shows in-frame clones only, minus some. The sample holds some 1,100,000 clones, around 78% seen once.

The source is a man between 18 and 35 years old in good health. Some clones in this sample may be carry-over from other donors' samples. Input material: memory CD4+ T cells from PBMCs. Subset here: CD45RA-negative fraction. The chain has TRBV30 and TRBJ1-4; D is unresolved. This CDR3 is CAWSSRVGEKLFF. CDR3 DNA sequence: TGTGCCTGGAGTTCGAGGGTGGGAGAAAAACTGTTTTTT. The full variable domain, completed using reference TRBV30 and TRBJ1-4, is SQTIHQWPATLVQPVGSPLSLECTVEGTSNPNLYWYRQAAGRGLQLLFYSVGIGQISSEVPQNLSASRPQDRQFILSSKKLLLSDSGFYLCAWSSRVGEKLFFGSGTQLSVL.